This T cell receptor (beta chain) was sequenced for a study of T cell clones after liver transplantation. Profiling relied on immunoSEQ multiplex PCR, and the TCRdb table lists in-frame clones only, not all of them. The sample lists roughly 80,000 clones, roughly four fifths occurring once. Germline CDR1 MDHEN, CDR2 SYDVKM. V lost 0 bases, J lost 4 bases, and 9 bases lay in between. This CDR3 region has 14 residues. The material sequenced was CD4+ T cells from blood, taken 46 months after liver transplant. The receptor was isolated from a human patient who received a liver transplant. The T cells may come from the graft donor. The chain is built from TRBV28 and TRBJ2-5, with D hard to call. CDR3 protein: CASSLWTSRETQYF. CDR3 coding DNA: TGTGCCAGCAGTTTATGGACGTCTAGAGAGACCCAGTACTTC.